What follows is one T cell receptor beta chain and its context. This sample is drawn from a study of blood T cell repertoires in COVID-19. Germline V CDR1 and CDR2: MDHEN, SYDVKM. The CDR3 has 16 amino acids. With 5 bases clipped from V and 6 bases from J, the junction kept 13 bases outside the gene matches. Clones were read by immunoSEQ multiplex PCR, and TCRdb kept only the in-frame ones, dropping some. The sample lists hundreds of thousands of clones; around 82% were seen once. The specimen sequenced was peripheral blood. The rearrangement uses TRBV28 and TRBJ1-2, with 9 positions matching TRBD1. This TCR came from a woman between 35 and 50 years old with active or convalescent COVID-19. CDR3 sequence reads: CASSPSKVGQGNGYTF. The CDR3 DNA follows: TGTGCCAGCAGTCCCTCTAAGGTGGGACAGGGAAATGGCTACACCTTC.